A selection of T cell receptor beta chains follows, all from one sample in a study of human T cells and chemical hapten exposure. TCRdb independently ran MiXCR on the RACE reads; one entry per CDR3 protein. The sample shows 300,000 to 450,000 distinct CDR3 sequences, 5% to 6.5% of them seen only once. Material: whole blood, obtained in connection with sensitization to the hapten diphenylcyclopropenone (DPC). These receptors were obtained from a woman between 18 and 29 years old with alopecia areata. Some clones in this sample may be carry-over from other donors' samples. Both conserved end residues are part of each CDR3. The order of the fields is J gene, V gene, D gene, clone size, CDR3 DNA, CDR3 protein. D genes are given only for firm matches. Size is omitted from some rows. Given values are once, few, many or a class for expanded clones.

J gene: TRBJ2-3; V gene: TRBV11-2; D gene: TRBD2; clone size: -; CDR3 DNA: TGTGCCAGCAGCTTACGAGCGGGGGACCCCACAGATACGCAGTATTTT; CDR3 protein: CASSLRAGDPTDTQYF
J gene: TRBJ2-1; V gene: TRBV9; D gene: TRBD2; clone size: few; CDR3 DNA: TGTGCCAGCAGCGTGTTAAGCGGGGGGATCAATGAGCAGTTCTTC; CDR3 protein: CASSVLSGGINEQFF
J gene: TRBJ1-1; V gene: TRBV14; D gene: -; clone size: many; CDR3 DNA: TGTGCCAGCAGCCAAGACGCCCAGAGAGCTTTCTTT; CDR3 protein: CASSQDAQRAFF
J gene: TRBJ1-1; V gene: TRBV6-5; D gene: -; clone size: -; CDR3 DNA: TGTGCCAGCAGTTACTTCACCGGGTCGAACACTGAAGCTTTCTTT; CDR3 protein: CASSYFTGSNTEAFF
J gene: TRBJ1-6; V gene: TRBV27; D gene: -; clone size: -; CDR3 DNA: TGTGCCAGCAGTTTAAGGTCGGGCTCCTATAATTCACCCCTCCACTTT; CDR3 protein: CASSLRSGSYNSPLHF
J gene: TRBJ2-3; V gene: TRBV5-1; D gene: TRBD2; clone size: -; CDR3 DNA: TGCGCCAGCAGCTTGGCCGGGACTAGCAAGAGCACAGATACGCAGTATTTT; CDR3 protein: CASSLAGTSKSTDTQYF
J gene: TRBJ1-1; V gene: TRBV25-1; D gene: -; clone size: few; CDR3 DNA: TGTGCCAGCAGTGGAACAGGGATTCGCGGTGAAGCTTTCTTT; CDR3 protein: CASSGTGIRGEAFF
J gene: TRBJ2-3; V gene: TRBV9; D gene: -; clone size: many; CDR3 DNA: TGTGCCAGCAGCGTAGGTGGCAGCACAGATACGCAGTATTTT; CDR3 protein: CASSVGGSTDTQYF
J gene: TRBJ1-2; V gene: TRBV29-1; D gene: TRBD1; clone size: few; CDR3 DNA: TGCAGCGTTCGACCGGGACAGGGAGGGTATGGCTACACCTTC; CDR3 protein: CSVRPGQGGYGYTF
J gene: TRBJ2-2; V gene: TRBV7-9; D gene: TRBD2; clone size: many; CDR3 DNA: TGTGCCAGCATCTCCACCGGGACTAGCGGTACCGGGGAGCTGTTTTTT; CDR3 protein: CASISTGTSGTGELFF
J gene: TRBJ2-7; V gene: TRBV20-1; D gene: TRBD2; clone size: -; CDR3 DNA: TGCAGTGCTAGTCGGCCTAGCGGATCAACCGAGCAGTACTTC; CDR3 protein: CSASRPSGSTEQYF
J gene: TRBJ1-2; V gene: TRBV7-9; D gene: -; clone size: -; CDR3 DNA: TGTGCCAGCAGCACAGTGGGAGACAACTATGGCTACACCTTC; CDR3 protein: CASSTVGDNYGYTF
J gene: TRBJ2-3; V gene: TRBV5-1; D gene: TRBD1; clone size: -; CDR3 DNA: TGCGCCAGCAGCTTGGGGACAGGCCTGGTTAGCACAGATACGCAGTATTTT; CDR3 protein: CASSLGTGLVSTDTQYF